This TCR beta chain derives from a study of blood T cells in healthy people across ages. Caucasian individuals from Russia who were healthy and aged about 6 to 95 acted as donors. As for this clonotype: What it binds is unknown. A junction end diverges from the germline sequence, so it may reflect a read error.

It was with a sample-barcoded 5' primer and a J-beta primer mix that a second PCR of roughly 7 to 12 cycles was run. From the 5' RACE reads, TCRdb called clonotypes with MiXCR, one entry per CDR3 protein. This table holds 1.5 million to 2 million distinct CDR3 sequences, approximately 32% found once. Study-level results: Diversity of TCR beta per million T cells declined in a roughly linear way with age. The authors considered diversity estimates from one million T cells to be underestimates. Expanded clonotype changes were possibly confounded by unknown donor CMV status.

The material sequenced was blood. This clonotype was obtained from a woman aged 25 to 39 in good health.

CDR3 coding DNA: TGTGCCAGCAGCGTAGAGGGAGCGCCCACAGGTACGCAGTATTTT. This gives the protein CASSVEGAPTGTQYF. The chain has TRBV9 and TRBJ2-3; the D gene could be TRBD1 or TRBD2 (5 bases each). Per the germline V gene, CDR1 is SGDLS and CDR2 is YYNGEE. There are 15 residues in the CDR3.